This T cell receptor beta chain was recorded in a study of cytomegalovirus exposure and HLA in healthy donors (dated by TCRdb to the late 2010s). Background for the entire study: In an earlier analysis of approximately 500 of the donors, around 300 Gb of sequence data and some 100 million unique TCR beta sequences from some 170 million T cells were reported. An early release covering around 630 HLA-typed donors comprised about 300 gigabases of sequencing data and tens of millions of unique TCR sequences. Among the roughly 390 genotyped donors, about 83% belonged to the genetic ancestry cluster associated with self-reported Caucasian donors. The study aimed to test whether cataloging public T cell receptors could reveal signatures of past pathogen exposure. The study profiled the T cell repertoires of fewer than 850 subjects by immunosequencing and related them to cytomegalovirus serostatus. A separate validation cohort of roughly 110 different subjects was used in addition to the roughly 640-subject first cohort. The study combined high-throughput TCR immunosequencing, statistical association of individual TCRs with disease status, and machine learning to predict cytomegalovirus infection status. A later analysis re-analyzed previously published TCR beta repertoires from about 600 donors and added high-resolution HLA genotyping to study TCR occurrence patterns. The later analysis used no new phenotypic data to find candidate immune exposures, relying instead on TCR beta sequences and their occurrence across donors. An earlier analysis of 587 of the donors used high-throughput TCR beta sequencing to judge whether each TCR beta V gene segment behaved as functional or pseudogenic. Donor age, sex, ethnicity and CMV serostatus were collected together with the repertoire data. In a later genetic analysis, genome-wide SNP genotypes for about three fifths of the 666 donors were used, and that subset was treated as a discovery cohort. All discovery cohort repertoires had been generated on a single sequencing platform. HLA typing included class I and class II loci at four-digit resolution. The number of donors typed differed by locus, with about 629-630 for A, B, C, DRB1 and DQB1, more than 500 for DQA1, about 610 for DPA1, and under 490 for DPB1. Five DR-DQ haplotypes were treated as single units for association and clustering because of strong linkage in the cohort. Across some 400 genotyped donors of the cohort, an average of approximately 200,000 unique TCR beta nucleotide sequences per donor were sequenced, and 15% to 20% of those sequences were non-productive. What the work shows at the level of the full study, not this receptor alone: In a later analysis, TCR association rates were found to vary across HLA loci, with the most associated TCRs seen for DRB1 alleles and the fewest for HLA-C alleles. According to the authors, the approach could potentially be generalized to other disease states and immunological phenotypes. Roughly uniform sequencing depth across donors was assumed in presence/absence analyses, although this assumption may not hold. Most CMV-associated TCR beta chains appeared to be HLA-restricted in a later analysis, and the HLA associations seemed to be driven largely by CMV exposure. Immune exposure information for the cohort was limited to CMV serostatus. An association between a missense DCLRE1C variant and V-gene and J-gene trimming of TCR beta chains was found in a later genetic analysis and replicated in an independent cohort. Correlated functional status among segregating V segments might reflect linkage disequilibrium, but an unknown experimental factor could not be ruled out. A total of roughly 160 TCR beta chains were listed by the study as associated with cytomegalovirus. In both the original and validation cohorts, the classifier was reported to diagnose cytomegalovirus status with high specificity and sensitivity. A few of the identified cytomegalovirus-associated TCR beta chains were confirmed in vitro to be specific for cytomegalovirus antigens. Some IMGT-functional V segments, including TRBV6-2 and TRBV6-3, could not be told apart with the 87-base-pair reads, so those segments were excluded. While some public TCRs were present in many individuals, most TCR sequences turned up only very rarely across donors. Compared with equally common non-associated chains, HLA-associated TCR beta chains in a later analysis were more clonally expanded and had lower generation probabilities. Broadly in line with IMGT annotations, most TCR beta V segments showed up in productive rearrangements about 87% or about 30% of the time in an earlier analysis of several hundred of the donors. Because counts were too low, about 18 rarely observed V segments, including chromosome 9 orphons, were left out of the earlier analysis of 587 of the donors. A cluster of highly shared sequence variants was judged likely to represent a technical artifact of the sequencing pipeline. A further reported finding was that TCR beta sequences accurately predicted the HLA-A and HLA-B alleles for most subjects in the first cohort. When HLA alleles, especially DR and DQ, strongly co-occurred, TCR associations were difficult to assign to individual alleles. According to a later analysis, parvovirus B19, influenza, CMV and Epstein-Barr virus appeared linked to several top co-occurrence clusters. Because HLA typing was missing for some donors at each locus, association tests included only the typed subset. The cohort was sequenced for TCR beta chains only, and without alpha or paired-chain data the features that could be detected were limited. At a false discovery rate of 0.05, a later analysis linked about 17,000 TCR beta sequences to specific HLA alleles. According to a later genetic analysis, donors in an Asian-associated ancestry cluster had fewer N-insertions in productive TCRs than the approximately 700-donor mean.

Library prep was done by the immunoSEQ multiplex PCR assay. For the multiplex PCR, a mixture combining 60 forward primers for TCR Vbeta segments and 13 reverse primers for TCR Jbeta segments was used. A multiplex PCR assay on genomic DNA amplified the CDR3 region of rearranged TCR beta genes. The Illumina HiSeq System was used to sequence the amplified TCR beta libraries as 87-base-pair reads. Concerning the study's data processing: A later analysis counted some 80 million unique TCR beta chains across the 650 to 800 repertoires, and 10 million to 11 million of these chains were shared by at least two donors. A nearest-neighbor algorithm error-corrected the raw reads and collapsed the reads into unique sequences, merging closely related sequences to remove PCR and sequencing errors. Alignment of CDR3 sequences to IMGT reference sequences was used to assign V, D and J gene segments. For a sequence to be retained, at least a six-nucleotide match to both a V gene segment and a J gene segment was required. A rearrangement counted as productive if the CDR3 had no stop codons and remained in frame with V and J, and every other rearrangement counted as non-productive. CDR3 was defined according to IMGT convention as the region running from the second conserved V-encoded cysteine to the conserved J-encoded phenylalanine. In an earlier analysis of around 640 of the donors, sequences lacking an unambiguous match to a single V gene segment were excluded. An earlier analysis of about 590 of the donors classified V segments as functional when productive rearrangements were above 56.7% and as segregating when the standard deviation between donors was above 5%. To diagnose cytomegalovirus status from the catalog of TCR beta chain sequences, a statistical classification framework was built. In a later analysis, TCR nucleotide sequences were compared against IMGT/GENE-DB human TR gene sequences so that V and J genes could be assigned. Using the TCRdist pipeline, a later analysis assigned CDR3 sequences along with most-parsimonious VDJ recombination scenarios. In a later analysis, every TCR beta chain was defined by the combination of its CDR3 amino acid sequence and its V-gene family, and reads without a unique V-gene family were dropped. A later analysis removed 550 to 650 highly shared, low-generation-probability nucleotide sequences to deal with suspected cross-contamination and a sequencing artifact. In a later analysis, a clonal expansion index was calculated for each public chain from normalized within-repertoire ranks of inferred template counts. In a later analysis, generation probabilities were computed with a VDJ recombination model fitted to out-of-frame rearrangements, and the resulting probabilities were checked against IGoR. Hypergeometric tests were used in a later analysis to score TCR-TCR, TCR-HLA and TCR-CMV co-occurrence, with a repertoire-size bias correction applied to the TCR pairs. False discovery rates were estimated in a later analysis by permuting HLA or CMV assignments 20 times. In a later analysis, co-occurring TCRs were grouped with DBSCAN, and TCRdist sequence similarity was added when clustering was performed within HLA-allele-positive subsets. For co-occurrence clustering, repertoires with fewer than 30,000 or more than 120,000 public chains were excluded, along with roughly 5 repertoires with anomalous nucleotide sharing. TCRdb obtained this table from immuneACCESS and retained in-frame rearrangements with V and J assigned. These tables miss some clones; where compared with another copy, unresolved V genes account for less than half of the shortfall, and the remainder is unexplained. Clone size and the V and J calls come from that table; the DNA yielded D and trimming. The sample has 100,000 to 150,000 clones on record, 83% of them singletons. More than 3.5% of the sample is held by the ten biggest clonotypes.

The cohort was made up of several hundred healthy bone marrow donors. At the time of sampling, all cohort members were nominally healthy, though unrecorded immune exposures were likely present. The donor was CMV seropositive and was included in the group of 250 to 350 seropositive cohort members. A peripheral blood sample was provided by each donor, and peripheral blood mononuclear cells were used for TCR beta sequencing. Genomic DNA was extracted from the blood cell samples with the Qiagen DNeasy Blood Extraction Kit. A remark on this clone: Which antigen it targets is not known. No base-level quality is on record; no much larger clone is a single base apart.

Spanning cysteine to phenylalanine, the CDR3 consists of 20 amino acids. The sequence is cut down to CDR3 DNA, 60 bases in frame from base 1. Clipping removes 6 bases from V and 1 base from J, with 17 as the unmatched junction base count. CDR1 and CDR2 are read off the germline V gene (reference sequence) as LNHNV and YYDKDF. Recombination linked TRBV15 to TRBJ2-4, with TRBD1 identical over 11 junction bases. Sequences were obtained from PBMCs. The clonotype originates from a woman aged 35 to 49 in good health and CMV-seropositive. The DNA is as follows: TGTGCCACCAGTCCGAGACCCGGGACAGGGGGTGGTAGGGCCAAAAACATTCAGTACTTC. This gives the protein CATSPRPGTGGGRAKNIQYF.